This TCR beta chain was sequenced in a study of T cell changes during pregnancy in multiple sclerosis. The method was immunoSEQ multiplex PCR; TCRdb's version includes in-frame clones alone and lacks a portion of them. The sample includes about 52,000 clones, 85% to 95% of them seen just once. The CDR3 is 15 residues long. With V trimmed by 8 bases and J by 2 bases, 11 bases remained unmatched. Germline loops: CDR1 MNHEY, CDR2 SVGAGI. The source material was CD4+ T cells from peripheral blood mononuclear cells, sampled in the third trimester of pregnancy. The sequence came from a female donor with multiple sclerosis, enrolled in a pregnancy study. The rearrangement links TRBV6-5 to TRBJ2-5; TRBD2 aligns across 7 bases. CDR3 DNA: TGTGCCAGCTCCCGGGACTACGCAAGTCAAGAGACCCAGTACTTC. Translation gives CASSRDYASQETQYF.